The clone carrying this T cell receptor (beta chain) was counted between two and nine times. RNA transcripts were the template, and TCR beta CDR3 regions were amplified from them. HTBI-primed first-round RT-PCR preceded second-round multiplex PCR. TCRdb recomputed calls from the multiplex PCR reads with MiXCR, one row per CDR3 protein. This sample has over 150,000 distinct CDR3 sequences, with 30% to 45% found just once. This specimen belongs to a study of Graves' ophthalmopathy and Graves' hyperthyroidism. Diagnoses were established from clinical symptoms, serum thyroxine, TRAb, thyroid ultrasound and orbital computed tomography. From fresh peripheral blood, under 12 ml in volume, the PBMCs were obtained. The V end lost 6 bases, the J end lost 0 bases, and 12 bases lay between the germline ends. CDR1 ENHRY and CDR2 SYGVKD come from the germline V gene. The CDR3 runs 14 residues.

This clonotype was obtained from a woman in her 40s with Graves' ophthalmopathy. The chain combines TRBV10-3 with TRBJ2-7, with a weak D call TRBD1 (5 bases). Input material: peripheral blood. The CDR3 region is CAISQTANSYEQYF. CDR3 sequence (DNA): TGTGCCATCAGCCAGACAGCTAACTCCTACGAGCAGTACTTC.